The sequence of this T cell receptor beta chain was determined in a study of siplizumab effects on memory and regulatory T cells. Broader study findings: Tracing alloreactive clones into unstimulated subsets worked for only a minor fraction of them. Roughly 80-96% of proliferating CD4+ or CD8+ clones lacked an assignable naive or memory phenotype. The diversity of naive T cells seemed greater than that of memory cells, and their alloresponse contribution seemed major.

Profiled with immunoSEQ multiplex PCR; TCRdb holds only in-frame clones, not every one. The repertoire consists of more than 85,000 clones, with 85% to 95% occurring once and the leading ten covering 0.32%. With respect to this clone: Antigen specificity is unknown.

The CDR3 is made up of 13 amino acids. The germline V gene has CDR1 SGHRS and CDR2 YFSETQ. V shed 6 bases, J shed 2 bases, and the junction held 3 bases outside the gene matches. The clonotype was recovered from a human donor in good health. This chain joins TRBV5-1 and TRBJ2-5, with TRBD2 matching over 8 bases. The sequenced sample consisted of CD4+ T cells sorted from blood. CDR3 coding DNA: TGCGCCAGCACCTCGGGGGGGCAAGAGACCCAGTACTTC. Translation: CASTSGGQETQYF.